This TCR beta chain appears in the sequencing data of a study of spatial heterogeneity in lung cancer. This clonotype was detected a few times. Time point denoted: sample taken at primary tumor resection. TCRdb used MiXCR to reprocess the 5' RACE reads, holding one entry per CDR3 protein. The table has 30,000 to 40,000 distinct CDR3 sequences, about 5.2% seen once. V lost 1 base and J lost 2, with 9 bases in between. Germline V gene data show CDR1 as LGHDT and CDR2 as YNNKEL (reference sequence). The CDR3 sequence is 14 residues long. The receptor was derived from a female donor with early-stage non-small cell lung cancer. This specimen was PBMCs, taken at surgery. The chain recombines TRBV3-1 with TRBJ2-7, with D unclear. Here the CDR3 reads CASSQGVGTYEQYF. In DNA form, the CDR3 reads TGTGCCAGCAGCCAAGGGGTAGGAACCTACGAGCAGTACTTC.